The TCR beta chain described here comes from a study of cytomegalovirus exposure and HLA in healthy donors. Researchers ran the PCR with 60 Vbeta and 13 Jbeta primers. Using immunoSEQ multiplex PCR, the repertoire was profiled, and TCRdb retains in-frame clones only, with some absent. The data contain 300,000 or so clones, approximately 84% of them singletons. The origin of this receptor is a woman aged 40-49 years in good health and CMV-seropositive. The sequenced material came from PBMCs.

The CDR3 DNA reads TGTGCCAGCAGCGAGGTAGCGGGAAACAATGAGCAGTTCTTC. It translates to CASSEVAGNNEQFF. The V call is TRBV9, the J call TRBJ2-1, with 8 bases that match TRBD2. Germline trimming cut 3 bases from V and 5 bases from J; bases unmatched to any gene: 4. The CDR3 has 14 residues. Per the germline V gene, CDR1 is SGDLS and CDR2 is YYNGEE.